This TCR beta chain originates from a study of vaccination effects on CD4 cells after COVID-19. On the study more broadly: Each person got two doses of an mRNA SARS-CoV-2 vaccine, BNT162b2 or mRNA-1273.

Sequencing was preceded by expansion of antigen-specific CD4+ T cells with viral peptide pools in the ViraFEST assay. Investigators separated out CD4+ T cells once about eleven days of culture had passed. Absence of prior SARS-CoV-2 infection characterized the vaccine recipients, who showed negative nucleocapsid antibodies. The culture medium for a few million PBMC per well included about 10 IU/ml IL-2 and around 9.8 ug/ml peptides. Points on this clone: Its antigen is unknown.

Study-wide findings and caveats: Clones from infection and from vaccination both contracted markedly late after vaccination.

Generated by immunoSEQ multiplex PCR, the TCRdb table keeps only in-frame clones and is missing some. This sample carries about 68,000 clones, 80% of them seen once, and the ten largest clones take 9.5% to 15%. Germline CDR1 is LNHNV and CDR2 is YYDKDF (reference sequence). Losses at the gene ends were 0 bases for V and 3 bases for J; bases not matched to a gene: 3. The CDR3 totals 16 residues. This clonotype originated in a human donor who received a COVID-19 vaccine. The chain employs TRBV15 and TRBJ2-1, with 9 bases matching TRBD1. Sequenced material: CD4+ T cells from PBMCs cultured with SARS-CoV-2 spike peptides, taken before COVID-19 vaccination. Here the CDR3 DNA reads TGTGCCACCAGCAGAGATACGACAGGGGGCTACAATGAGCAGTTCTTC. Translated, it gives CATSRDTTGGYNEQFF.